This T cell receptor (beta chain) was sequenced in a study of blood T cell repertoires in COVID-19. The assay was immunoSEQ multiplex PCR, and TCRdb's table has in-frame clones only and misses some. In the table there are about 160,000 clones, 86% of which are singletons. This CDR3 is built from 20 residues. The V end lost 5 bases, the J end lost 5 bases, and 30 bases lay between the germline ends. Germline assignment: CDR1 LNHDA and CDR2 SQIVND (reference sequence). This chain connects TRBV19 to TRBJ1-4; D unresolved. Sequenced: peripheral blood. The receptor was isolated from a woman in her seventies with acute or convalescent COVID-19. CDR3 sequence reads: CASSQSSPGLVPGPNEKLFF. The CDR3 nucleotides are TGTGCCAGTAGTCAATCTTCGCCAGGACTGGTGCCCGGACCGAATGAAAAACTGTTTTTT. The full variable domain, in which reference TRBV19 and TRBJ1-4 provide the parts outside the CDR3, is DGGITQSPKYLFRKEGQNVTLSCEQNLNHDAMYWYRQDPGQGLRLIYYSQIVNDFQKGDIAEGYSVSREKKESFPLTVTSAQKNPTAFYLCASSQSSPGLVPGPNEKLFFGSGTQLSVL.